Below are 25 T cell receptor beta chains sequenced from a single sample in a study of Graves' ophthalmopathy and Graves' hyperthyroidism. Amplifying from RNA transcripts, the study obtained TCR beta CDR3 regions. HTBI primers primed a first-round RT-PCR, and a second-round multiplex PCR followed. TCRdb re-called the multiplex PCR reads through MiXCR, storing one row per CDR3 protein. This table has about 1.2 million distinct CDR3 sequences, 35% to 40% appearing once. Material for sequencing was peripheral blood or thyroid tissue (not recorded which). The origin of the receptors is an adult man with Graves' hyperthyroidism.

This clonotype showed up many times. The V gene is TRBV10-1, the J gene TRBJ2-2, with 7 bases identical to TRBD1. This CDR3 is built from 16 residues. Per the germline V gene, CDR1 is WNHNN and CDR2 is SYGVQD (reference sequence). V was pared by 1 base and J by 1 base, with 3 bases of the junction left unmatched. CDR3 coding DNA: TGCGCCAGCAGTGAGTTCACAGGGGAGAACACCGGGGAGCTGTTTTTT. This encodes CASSEFTGENTGELFF.

The CDR3 protein is CATSRDTGANTEAFF. CDR3 nucleotides: TGTGCCACCAGCAGAGACACAGGGGCGAACACTGAAGCTTTCTTT. The J gene is TRBJ1-1, the V gene TRBV15; 7 bases match TRBD1. The CDR3 contains 15 residues. Germline lookup yields CDR1 LNHNV and CDR2 YYDKDF (reference sequence). Unmatched junction bases numbered 2, after V lost 0 bases and J lost 1 base.

This clonotype was seen many times. The chain links TRBV10-1 to TRBJ2-2; TRBD1 matches at 8 bases. The germline V gene has CDR1 WNHNN and CDR2 SYGVQD (reference sequence). V trimming: 6 bases; J trimming: 5 bases; junction bases outside the gene matches: 5. The CDR3 spans 14 residues. For the CDR3, the DNA is TGCGCCAGCAGGAAGGACAGGGATACCGGGGAGCTGTTTTTT. Translated: CASRKDRDTGELFF.

This clonotype was counted ten times or more. CDR3 sequence: CASSEYGRQETQYF. CDR3 in DNA: TGTGCCAGCAGTGAATACGGGCGCCAAGAGACCCAGTACTTC. The chain recombines TRBV25-1 with TRBJ2-5; D is unclear. The CDR3 is 14 amino acids. Looked up from germline, CDR1 is MGHDK and CDR2 is SYGVNS. V lost 0 bases and J lost 1, with 6 bases in between.

The chain joins TRBV7-8 to TRBJ1-1; tentative D call: TRBD1 (5 bases). The CDR3 contains 17 residues. The V and J ends lost 3 bases and 0 bases respectively, with 17 bases between them. Germline loops: CDR1 SGHVS, CDR2 FQNEAQ. CDR3 nucleotide sequence: TGTGCCAGCAGCTTGGGGCGGTTCCGGGGGGTGAACACTGAAGCTTTCTTT. Translation gives CASSLGRFRGVNTEAFF.

This clonotype was recorded many times. The rearrangement uses TRBV15 and TRBJ2-5; 10 bases fit TRBD1. Germline-derived CDR1 and CDR2 are LNHNV and YYDKDF (reference sequence). This CDR3 spans 16 amino acids. The J segment lost 5 bases and the V segment lost 1 base, leaving 7 bases of the junction unmatched. The CDR3 loop is CATSRGTGGYGETQYF. In nucleotides, the CDR3 is TGTGCCACCAGCAGAGGGACAGGGGGTTACGGGGAGACCCAGTACTTC.

Notes on this clonotype: This may arise from a read error, as a much more abundant clone is one base away. This rearrangement joins TRBV5-1 to TRBJ1-1; D is unclear. The CDR3 length is 13 residues. Germline V gene data show CDR1 as SGHRS and CDR2 as YFSETQ. The CDR3 here is CASSRAPNTEVFF. The DNA for the CDR3 is TGCGCCAGCAGCCGTGCCCCTAACACTGAAGTTTTCTTT.

The rearrangement links TRBV5-6 to TRBJ1-5; D perhaps matches TRBD1 (5 bases). The CDR3 totals 16 residues. With 3 bases removed from V and 0 bases from J, the gap between germline ends came to 13 bases. Looked up from germline, CDR1 is SGHDT and CDR2 is YYEEEE. DNA for the CDR3: TGTGCCAGCAGCTACGGGGGGTTTTATAGCAATCAGCCCCAGCATTTT. This sequence encodes CASSYGGFYSNQPQHF.

This clonotype was seen a handful of times. The chain couples TRBV2 to TRBJ2-2; 9 bases fit TRBD1. The length of the CDR3 is 15 residues. Germline values: CDR1 SNHLY, CDR2 FYNNEI. With 5 bases clipped from V and 6 bases from J, the junction kept 7 bases outside the gene matches. CDR3: CASSTGTGMAGELFF. The CDR3 coding sequence is TGTGCCAGCAGTACCGGGACAGGGATGGCCGGGGAGCTGTTTTTT.

This clonotype occurred many times. V gene TRBV7-7 combines with J gene TRBJ2-5; 8 bases are shared with TRBD1. Germline V gives CDR1 SSHAT, CDR2 FNYEAQ (reference sequence). This CDR3 has 17 amino acids. The V and J ends lost 6 bases and 0 bases, in that order; junction bases with no gene match: 12. In DNA, the CDR3 is TGTGCCAGCAGTCGTCTCCCAGGGGGCAAATACCAAGAGACCCAGTACTTC. Amino acids: CASSRLPGGKYQETQYF.

Comment on this clonotype: A junction end diverges from the germline sequence, so it may reflect a read error. The chain is built from TRBV7-9 and TRBJ1-3; TRBD1 matches 10 bases. The CDR3 is made up of 17 amino acids. Germline CDR1 SEHNR, CDR2 FQNEAQ (reference sequence). In nucleotides, the CDR3 is TGCGCCAGCAGCCAAAACCGAGACAGGGGGCTCGGAAACACCATATATTTT. This codes for CASSQNRDRGLGNTIYF.

To note about this clonotype: This may be a read error, as it is one base from a much larger clone. The V call is TRBV25-1, the J call TRBJ2-7; possible D gene TRBD2, 5 bases. Trimming shortened V by 3 bases and J by 7 bases, and 16 bases separated the two germline ends. CDR1 is MGHDK and CDR2 is SYGVNS in the germline V gene. The CDR3 consists of 14 residues. CDR3 in amino acids: CASSDGGPSAEQYF. The CDR3 DNA sequence: TGTGCCAGCAGTGACGGAGGTCCCTCGGCGGAGCAGTACTTC.

The chain uses TRBV10-3 and TRBJ1-5, with D unclear. This CDR3 has 14 amino acids. Germline V CDR1 and CDR2: ENHRY, SYGVKD. Trimming shortened V by 10 bases and J by 5 bases, and 18 bases separated the two germline ends. The CDR3 sequence: CATYDVDGYQPQHF. CDR3 in DNA: TGTGCCACCTATGACGTAGACGGTTATCAGCCCCAGCATTTT.

On this clonotype: A much larger clone lies a single base off, so this may be a read error. V and J are TRBV19 and TRBJ2-2; 7 bases map to TRBD1. This CDR3 region has 15 residues. CDR1 is LNHDA and CDR2 is SQIVND in the germline V gene (reference sequence). The CDR3 region is CASISGTVNTGELLF. Here the CDR3 DNA reads TGTGCCAGTATCTCGGGGACAGTGAACACCGGGGAGCTGCTTTTT.

There are many counts of this clonotype. The rearrangement links TRBV7-9 to TRBJ2-5; TRBD2 matches at 11 bases. Germline CDR1 reads SEHNR; CDR2 reads FQNEAQ (reference sequence). The V segment lost 6 bases and the J segment 7 bases; nucleotides outside the gene matches: 7. The CDR3 is 14 residues long. The CDR3 region is CASSGGTSGGTQYF. In nucleotides, the CDR3 is TGTGCCAGCAGTGGGGGGACTAGCGGTGGGACCCAGTACTTC.

V usage is TRBV9 and J usage is TRBJ2-3; the D gene could be TRBD1 or TRBD2 (5 bases each). CDR1 is SGDLS, CDR2 YYNGEE, per germline. This CDR3 comprises 15 residues. V was cut by 0 bases and J by 2 bases, with 10 bases left in between. The CDR3 sequence: CASSVVPGTTDTQYF. In DNA, the CDR3 is TGTGCCAGCAGCGTAGTGCCGGGGACCACAGATACGCAGTATTTT.

This clonotype was detected only a few times. The chain combines TRBV3-1 with TRBJ1-4, with 8 bases matching TRBD1. Germline-derived CDR1 and CDR2 are LGHDT and YNNKEL (reference sequence). V lost 3 bases, J lost 12 bases, and 3 bases stayed unmatched. The CDR3 runs to 12 residues. CDR3: CASSQRDRQLFF. The CDR3 DNA follows: TGTGCCAGCAGCCAGAGGGACAGGCAACTGTTTTTT.

This clonotype was seen ten or more times. The rearrangement uses TRBV24-1 and TRBJ1-2; TRBD1 might be the D (5 bases). This CDR3 spans 12 amino acids. V was pared by 4 bases and J by 3 bases, with 5 bases between. Germline V CDR1 and CDR2: KGHDR, SFDVKD. The CDR3 is CATSDRDYGYTF. The CDR3, as DNA: TGTGCCACCAGTGACAGGGACTATGGCTACACCTTC.

This clonotype was seen a few times. At one boundary the junction diverges from the germline segment, which might be a read error. The rearrangement joins TRBV10-3 to TRBJ1-4, with D perhaps matching TRBD1 (6 bases). The CDR3 has 13 residues. Germline CDR1 is ENHRY and CDR2 is SYGVKD. CDR3 DNA sequence: TGTGCCAGCAGTTACAGAGGGGGTGAAAAACTGTTTTTT. Translation: CASSYRGGEKLFF.

This clonotype was recorded at least ten times. The chain is built from TRBV7-9 and TRBJ1-1; 8 nucleotides align to TRBD1. Germline assignment: CDR1 SEHNR and CDR2 FQNEAQ (reference sequence). The length of the CDR3 is 13 residues. Losses at the gene ends were 9 bases for V and 4 bases for J; bases not matched to a gene: 7. The CDR3 sequence is CASSPGTGTEAFF. Written as DNA, the CDR3 is TGTGCCAGTAGCCCCGGGACAGGCACTGAAGCTTTCTTT.

V and J are TRBV5-1 and TRBJ2-5; TRBD2 agrees at 7 bases. This CDR3 comprises 15 residues. The V gene end was trimmed by 2 bases and the J gene end by 5 bases; junction bases not matched to a gene: 9. From germline, CDR1 is SGHRS and CDR2 YFSETQ. The CDR3 DNA follows: TGCGCCAGCAGCTTAGTCGCGGGAGATGGCGAGACCCAGTACTTC. It codes for CASSLVAGDGETQYF.

This clonotype was seen many times. The chain is built from TRBV2 and TRBJ1-5; D is ambiguous. Trimming stripped 2 bases from V and 0 bases from J, with 11 bases between. Germline V gene sequence: CDR1 SNHLY, CDR2 FYNNEI. The CDR3 is 16 amino acids. The CDR3 region is CASSESRRNSNQPQHF. The CDR3 DNA follows: TGTGCCAGCAGTGAATCCCGACGGAATAGCAATCAGCCCCAGCATTTT. The variable domain in full, with the rest retrieved from reference TRBV2 and TRBJ1-5, is EPEVTQTPSHQVTQMGQEVILRCVPISNHLYFYWYRQILGQKVEFLVSFYNNEISEKSEIFDDQFSVERPDGSNFTLKIRSTKLEDSAMYFCASSESRRNSNQPQHFGDGTRLSIL.

This clonotype was observed a handful of times. The chain links TRBV5-6 to TRBJ2-2, with TRBD1 as a possible D gene (5 bases). V was trimmed by 5 bases and J by 0 bases, leaving 11 bases between them. Per the germline V gene, CDR1 is SGHDT and CDR2 is YYEEEE. This CDR3 contains 15 residues. The CDR3 nucleotides read TGTGCCAGCAGTAAAGACAGATCGAACACCGGGGAGCTGTTTTTT. Protein sequence: CASSKDRSNTGELFF.

This chain connects TRBV25-1 to TRBJ1-1; D might be TRBD1 (6 bases). The CDR3 sequence is 16 residues long. Germline V gives CDR1 MGHDK, CDR2 SYGVNS. V shed 3 bases and J shed 6 bases, with 20 bases lying between them. This chain's CDR3 is CASSDTLQGRKSEAFF. Here the CDR3 DNA reads TGTGCCAGCAGTGATACACTACAGGGACGGAAGTCTGAAGCTTTCTTT.

CDR3 amino acids: CASRDDSGRGANVLTF. The CDR3 bases are TGTGCCAGCAGGGACGATAGCGGGCGAGGGGCCAACGTCCTGACTTTC. The rearrangement links TRBV7-8 to TRBJ2-6; 7 bases fit TRBD2. After removal of 6 bases from V and 4 bases from J, the junction contained 9 bases not matched to a gene. The CDR3 length is 16 residues. Germline V gene sequence: CDR1 SGHVS, CDR2 FQNEAQ. Based on the CDR3 plus reference TRBV7-8 and TRBJ2-6, the full variable domain is GAGVSQSPRYKVAKRGQDVALRCDPISGHVSLFWYQQALGQGPEFLTYFQNEAQLDKSGLPSDRFFAERPEGSVSTLKIQRTQQEDSAVYLCASRDDSGRGANVLTFGAGSRLTVL.